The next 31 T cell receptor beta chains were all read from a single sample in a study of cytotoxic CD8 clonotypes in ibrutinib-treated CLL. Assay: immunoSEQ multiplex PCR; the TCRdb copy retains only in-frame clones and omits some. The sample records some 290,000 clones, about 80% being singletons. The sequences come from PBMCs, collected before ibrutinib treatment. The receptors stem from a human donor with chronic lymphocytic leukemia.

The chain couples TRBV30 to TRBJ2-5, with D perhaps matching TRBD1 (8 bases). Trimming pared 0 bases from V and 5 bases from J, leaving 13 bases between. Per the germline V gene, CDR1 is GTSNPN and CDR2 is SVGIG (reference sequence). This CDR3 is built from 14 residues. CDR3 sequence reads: CAWSVDRGGETQYF. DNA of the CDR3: TGTGCCTGGAGTGTCGACAGGGGAGGGGAGACCCAGTACTTC.

CDR3 DNA sequence: TGTGCCACCCGATCTTCTGGGACAGAGTACAATGAGCAGTTCTTC. Its protein product is CATRSSGTEYNEQFF. V is TRBV10-3 and J is TRBJ2-1; 7 nucleotides match TRBD1. V was pared by 10 bases and J by 4 bases, with 13 bases of the junction left unmatched. From germline, CDR1 is ENHRY and CDR2 SYGVKD. CDR3 length: 15 residues.

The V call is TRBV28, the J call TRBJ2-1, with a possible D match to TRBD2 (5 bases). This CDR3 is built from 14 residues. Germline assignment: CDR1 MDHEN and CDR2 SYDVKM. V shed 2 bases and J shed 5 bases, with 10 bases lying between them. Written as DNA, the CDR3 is TGTGCCAGCAGTTTAGCAGGAGCGGACAATGAGCAGTTCTTC. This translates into CASSLAGADNEQFF.

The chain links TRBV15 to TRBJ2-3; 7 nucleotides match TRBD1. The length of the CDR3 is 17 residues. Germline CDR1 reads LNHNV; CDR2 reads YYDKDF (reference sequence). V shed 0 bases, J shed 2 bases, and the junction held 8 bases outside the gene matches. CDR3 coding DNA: TGTGCCACCAGCAGAGATATCAGGGGGTGGAACACAGATACGCAGTATTTT. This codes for CATSRDIRGWNTDTQYF. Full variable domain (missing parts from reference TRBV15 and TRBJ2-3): DAMVIQNPRYQVTQFGKPVTLSCSQTLNHNVMYWYQQKSSQAPKLLFHYYDKDFNNEADTPDNFQSRRPNTSFCFLDIRSPGLGDTAMYLCATSRDIRGWNTDTQYFGPGTRLTVL.

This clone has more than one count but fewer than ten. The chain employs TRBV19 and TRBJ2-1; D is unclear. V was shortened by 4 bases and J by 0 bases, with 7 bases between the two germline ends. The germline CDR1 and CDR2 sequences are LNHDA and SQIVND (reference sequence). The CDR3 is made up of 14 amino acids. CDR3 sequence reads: CASSNGVSYNEQFF. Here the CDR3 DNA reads TGTGCCAGTAGTAACGGTGTCTCCTACAATGAGCAGTTCTTC.

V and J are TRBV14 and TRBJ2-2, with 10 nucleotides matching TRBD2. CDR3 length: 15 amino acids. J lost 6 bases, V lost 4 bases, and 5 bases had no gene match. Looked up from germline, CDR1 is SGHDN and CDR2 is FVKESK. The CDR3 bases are TGTGCCAGCAGCCGCCTAGCGGGGGCTGCCGGGGAGCTGTTTTTT. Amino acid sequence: CASSRLAGAAGELFF.

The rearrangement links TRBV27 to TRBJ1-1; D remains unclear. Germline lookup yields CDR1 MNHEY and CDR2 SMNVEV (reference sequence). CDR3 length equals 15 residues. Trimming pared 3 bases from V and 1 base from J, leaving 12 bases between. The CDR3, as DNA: TGTGCCAGCAGTTTTCGGTCGGCCCGGAACACTGAAGCTTTCTTT. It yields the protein CASSFRSARNTEAFF.

The CDR3 nucleotides read TGTGCCTGGAGTGGGACAGGGGGCTATGGCTACACCTTC. It yields the protein CAWSGTGGYGYTF. The chain links TRBV30 to TRBJ1-2; 10 bases map to TRBD1. Losses at the gene ends were 1 base for V and 4 bases for J; bases not matched to a gene: 0. Germline V lookup: CDR1 GTSNPN, CDR2 SVGIG (reference sequence). The CDR3 is 13 residues long.

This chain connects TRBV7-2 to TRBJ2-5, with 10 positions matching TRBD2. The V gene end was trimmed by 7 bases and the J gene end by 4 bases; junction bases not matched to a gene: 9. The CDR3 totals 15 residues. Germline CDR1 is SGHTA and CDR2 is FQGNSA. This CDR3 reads CASTVTGTSVETQYF. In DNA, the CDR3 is TGTGCCAGCACCGTTACCGGGACTAGCGTAGAGACCCAGTACTTC. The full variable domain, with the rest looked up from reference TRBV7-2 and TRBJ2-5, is GAGVSQSPSNKVTEKGKDVELRCDPISGHTALYWYRQSLGQGLEFLIYFQGNSAPDKSGLPSDRFSAERTGGSVSTLTIQRTQQEDSAVYLCASTVTGTSVETQYFGPGTRLLVL.

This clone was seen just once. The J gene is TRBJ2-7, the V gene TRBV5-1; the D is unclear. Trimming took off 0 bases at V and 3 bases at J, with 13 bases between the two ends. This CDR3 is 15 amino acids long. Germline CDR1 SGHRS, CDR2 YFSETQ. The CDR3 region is CASSLGVGVIYEQYF. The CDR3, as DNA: TGCGCCAGCAGCTTGGGAGTTGGGGTAATCTACGAGCAGTACTTC.

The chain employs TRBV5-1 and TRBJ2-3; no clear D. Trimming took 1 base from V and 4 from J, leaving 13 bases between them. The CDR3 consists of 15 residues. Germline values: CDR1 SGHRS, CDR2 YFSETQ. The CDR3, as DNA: TGCGCCAGCAGCTTGACTACCTCAACACCAGATACGCAGTATTTT. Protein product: CASSLTTSTPDTQYF.

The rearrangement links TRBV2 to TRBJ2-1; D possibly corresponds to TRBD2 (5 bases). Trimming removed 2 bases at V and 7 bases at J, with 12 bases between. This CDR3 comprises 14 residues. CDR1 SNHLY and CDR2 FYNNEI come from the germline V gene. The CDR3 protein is CASSESLVFNEQFF. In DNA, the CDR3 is TGTGCCAGCAGTGAATCACTAGTTTTTAATGAGCAGTTCTTC. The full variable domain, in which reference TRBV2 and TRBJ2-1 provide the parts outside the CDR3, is EPEVTQTPSHQVTQMGQEVILRCVPISNHLYFYWYRQILGQKVEFLVSFYNNEISEKSEIFDDQFSVERPDGSNFTLKIRSTKLEDSAMYFCASSESLVFNEQFFGPGTRLTVL.

DNA of the CDR3: TGTGCCAGCAGGGACAGGGTGTACGAGCAGTACTTC. This encodes CASRDRVYEQYF. The chain has TRBV2 and TRBJ2-7, with TRBD1 matching over 8 bases. Looked up from germline, CDR1 is SNHLY and CDR2 is FYNNEI. V trimming: 6 bases; J trimming: 4 bases; junction bases outside the gene matches: 2. This CDR3 is 12 amino acids long.

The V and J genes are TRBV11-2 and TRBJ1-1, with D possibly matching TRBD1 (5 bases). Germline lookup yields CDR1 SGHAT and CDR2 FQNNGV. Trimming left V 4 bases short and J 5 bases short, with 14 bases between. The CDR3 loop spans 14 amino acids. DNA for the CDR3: TGTGCCAGCAGCTGGAAGCCGGGGGGGACTGAAGCTTTCTTT. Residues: CASSWKPGGTEAFF.

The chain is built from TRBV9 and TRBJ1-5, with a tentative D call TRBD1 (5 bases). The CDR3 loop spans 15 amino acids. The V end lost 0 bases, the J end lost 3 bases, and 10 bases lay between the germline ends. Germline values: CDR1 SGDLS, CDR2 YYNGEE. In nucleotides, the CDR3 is TGTGCCAGCAGCGTAGGGGGGAACGTCAATCAGCCCCAGCATTTT. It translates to CASSVGGNVNQPQHF.

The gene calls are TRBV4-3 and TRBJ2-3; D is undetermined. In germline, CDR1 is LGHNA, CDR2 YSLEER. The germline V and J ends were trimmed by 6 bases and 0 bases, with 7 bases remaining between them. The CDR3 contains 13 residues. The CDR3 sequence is CASSRRSTDTQYF. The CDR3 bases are TGCGCCAGCAGTAGAAGGAGCACAGATACGCAGTATTTT.

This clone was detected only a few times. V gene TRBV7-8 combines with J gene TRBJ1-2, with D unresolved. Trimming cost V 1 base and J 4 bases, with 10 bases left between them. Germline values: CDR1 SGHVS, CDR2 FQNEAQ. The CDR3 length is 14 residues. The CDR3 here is CASSLDPAVYGYTF. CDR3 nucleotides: TGTGCCAGCAGCTTAGATCCAGCAGTCTATGGCTACACCTTC.

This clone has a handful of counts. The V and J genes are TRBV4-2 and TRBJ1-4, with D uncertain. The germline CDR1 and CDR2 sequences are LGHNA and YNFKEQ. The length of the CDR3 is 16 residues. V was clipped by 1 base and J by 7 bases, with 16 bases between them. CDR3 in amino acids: CASSQGVQDYGEKLFF. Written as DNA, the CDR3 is TGTGCCAGCAGCCAAGGAGTTCAGGACTACGGTGAAAAACTGTTTTTT.

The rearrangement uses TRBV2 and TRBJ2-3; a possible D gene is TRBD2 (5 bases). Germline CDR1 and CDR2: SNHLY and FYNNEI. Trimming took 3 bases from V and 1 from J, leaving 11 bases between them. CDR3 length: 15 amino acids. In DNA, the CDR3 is TGTGCCAGCAGTGATCGCCGGGATGGCACAGATACGCAGTATTTT. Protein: CASSDRRDGTDTQYF.

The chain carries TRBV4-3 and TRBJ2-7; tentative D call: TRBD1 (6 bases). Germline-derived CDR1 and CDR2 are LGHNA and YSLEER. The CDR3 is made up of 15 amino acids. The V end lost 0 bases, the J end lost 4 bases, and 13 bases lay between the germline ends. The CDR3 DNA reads TGCGCCAGCAGCCAAGAACCGGGACAAGGTTACGAGCAGTACTTC. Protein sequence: CASSQEPGQGYEQYF.

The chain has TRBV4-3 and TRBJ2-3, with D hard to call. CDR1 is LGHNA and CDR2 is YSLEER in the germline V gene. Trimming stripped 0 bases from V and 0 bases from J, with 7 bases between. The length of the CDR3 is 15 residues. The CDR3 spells CASSQEWASTDTQYF. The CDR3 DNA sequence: TGCGCCAGCAGCCAAGAATGGGCAAGCACAGATACGCAGTATTTT.

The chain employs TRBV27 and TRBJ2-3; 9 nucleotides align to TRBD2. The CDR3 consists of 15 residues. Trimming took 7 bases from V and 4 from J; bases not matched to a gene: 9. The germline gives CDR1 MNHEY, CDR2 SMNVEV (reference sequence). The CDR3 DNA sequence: TGTGCCAGCAATGGAGCGGGAGGTCTTGCAGATACGCAGTATTTT. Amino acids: CASNGAGGLADTQYF.

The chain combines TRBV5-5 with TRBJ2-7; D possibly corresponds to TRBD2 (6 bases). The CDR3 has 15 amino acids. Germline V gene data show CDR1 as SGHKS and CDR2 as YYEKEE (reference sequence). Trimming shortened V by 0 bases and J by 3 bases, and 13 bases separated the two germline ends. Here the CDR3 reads CASSLGRGSIYEQYF. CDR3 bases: TGTGCCAGCAGCTTGGGGAGGGGCAGCATCTACGAGCAGTACTTC. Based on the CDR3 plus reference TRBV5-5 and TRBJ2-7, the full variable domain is DAGVTQSPTHLIKTRGQQVTLRCSPISGHKSVSWYQQVLGQGPQFIFQYYEKEERGRGNFPDRFSARQFPNYSSELNVNALLLGDSALYLCASSLGRGSIYEQYFGPGTRLTVT.

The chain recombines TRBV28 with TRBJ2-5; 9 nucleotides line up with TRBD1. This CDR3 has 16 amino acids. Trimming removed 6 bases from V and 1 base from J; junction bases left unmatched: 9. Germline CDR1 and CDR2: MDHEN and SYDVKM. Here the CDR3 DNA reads TGTGCCAGCAGCCCCGGACAGGGGCTGAGCCAAGAGACCCAGTACTTC. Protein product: CASSPGQGLSQETQYF.

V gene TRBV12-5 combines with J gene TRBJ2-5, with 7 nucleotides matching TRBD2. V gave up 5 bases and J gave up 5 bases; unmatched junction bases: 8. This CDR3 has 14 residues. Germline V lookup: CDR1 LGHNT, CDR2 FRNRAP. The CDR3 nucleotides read TGTGCTAGTGGTCCGCCGACCGGGGGGGAGACCCAGTACTTC. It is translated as CASGPPTGGETQYF.

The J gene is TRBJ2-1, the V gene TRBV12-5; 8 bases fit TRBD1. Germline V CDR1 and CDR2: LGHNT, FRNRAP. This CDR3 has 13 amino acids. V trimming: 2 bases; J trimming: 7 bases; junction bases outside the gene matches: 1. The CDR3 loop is CASGLHRGNEQFF. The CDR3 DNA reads TGTGCTAGTGGTTTGCACAGGGGGAATGAGCAGTTCTTC. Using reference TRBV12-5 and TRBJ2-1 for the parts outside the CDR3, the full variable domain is DARVTQTPRHKVTEMGQEVTMRCQPILGHNTVFWYRQTMMQGLELLAYFRNRAPLDDSGMPKDRFSAEMPDATLATLKIQPSEPRDSAVYFCASGLHRGNEQFFGPGTRLTVL.

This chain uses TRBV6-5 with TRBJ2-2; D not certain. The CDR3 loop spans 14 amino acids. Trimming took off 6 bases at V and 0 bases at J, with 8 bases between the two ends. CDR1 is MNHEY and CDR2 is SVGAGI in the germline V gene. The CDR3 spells CASRPRTNTGELFF. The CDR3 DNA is TGTGCCAGCAGACCCCGAACGAACACCGGGGAGCTGTTTTTT.

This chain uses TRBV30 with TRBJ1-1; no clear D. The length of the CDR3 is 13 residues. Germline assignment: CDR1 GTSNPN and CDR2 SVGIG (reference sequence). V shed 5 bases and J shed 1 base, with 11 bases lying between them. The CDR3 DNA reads TGTGCCTGGTCCCGAAGCGCGAACACTGAAGCTTTCTTT. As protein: CAWSRSANTEAFF.

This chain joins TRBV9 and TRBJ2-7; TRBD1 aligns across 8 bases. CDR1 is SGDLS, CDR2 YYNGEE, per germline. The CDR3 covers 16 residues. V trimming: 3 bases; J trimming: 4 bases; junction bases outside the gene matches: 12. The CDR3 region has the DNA TGTGCCAGCAGCGCCTACCCAGGGGGCGCGGTATACGAGCAGTACTTC. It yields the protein CASSAYPGGAVYEQYF.

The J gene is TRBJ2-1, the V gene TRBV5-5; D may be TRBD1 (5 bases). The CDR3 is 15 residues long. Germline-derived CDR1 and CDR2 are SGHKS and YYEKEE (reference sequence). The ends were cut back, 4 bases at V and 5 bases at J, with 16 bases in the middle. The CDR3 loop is CASSPDSYDDNEQFF. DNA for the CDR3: TGTGCCAGCAGCCCTGACAGTTATGATGACAATGAGCAGTTCTTC.

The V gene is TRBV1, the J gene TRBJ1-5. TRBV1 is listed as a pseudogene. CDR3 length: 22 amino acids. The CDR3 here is CTSSHSPCGCGPEKRANQPQHF. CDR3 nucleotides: TGCACCAGCAGCCACTCCCCATGCGGGTGTGGGCCTGAAAAAAGGGCGAATCAGCCCCAGCATTTT.